These 21 T cell receptor beta chains were all obtained from the same sample, sequenced in a study of identifying expanded T cells in peripheral blood. Assay used: immunoSEQ multiplex PCR; TCRdb lists only in-frame clones, some missing. The table has more than 85,000 clones, approximately 90% seen once. Source material: blood. The source of these receptors is a person aged 18 to 75 in good health.

The chain has TRBV4-2 and TRBJ2-2, with 10 bases aligning to TRBD2. V trimming: 4 bases; J trimming: 6 bases; junction bases outside the gene matches: 11. Germline V gene lookup returns CDR1 LGHNA and CDR2 YNFKEQ. The CDR3 extends over 17 amino acids. The CDR3 bases are TGTGCCAGCAGCCGCAGCCCCAGCGGGGGGGCATCCGGGGAGCTGTTTTTT. It translates to CASSRSPSGGASGELFF.

V is TRBV27 and J is TRBJ2-5; TRBD1 aligns across 10 bases. This CDR3 contains 16 residues. J lost 5 bases, V lost 5 bases, and 11 bases had no gene match. Germline V gene sequence: CDR1 MNHEY, CDR2 SMNVEV (reference sequence). CDR3: CASSAGTGEGVETQYF. The CDR3, as DNA: TGTGCCAGCAGTGCCGGGACAGGGGAGGGAGTGGAGACCCAGTACTTC.

V is TRBV15 and J is TRBJ2-1; TRBD1 agrees at 10 bases. The CDR3 is 17 amino acids. V lost 5 bases, J lost 3 bases, and 10 bases stayed unmatched. CDR1 is LNHNV and CDR2 is YYDKDF in the germline V gene (reference sequence). As DNA, the CDR3 is TGTGCCACCAGCCTAACCGGGACAGGGGTATACTACAATGAGCAGTTCTTC. Translating it yields CATSLTGTGVYYNEQFF.

The J gene is TRBJ1-2, the V gene TRBV6-1; D is perhaps TRBD1 (5 bases). Trimming shortened V by 7 bases and J by 0 bases, and 12 bases separated the two germline ends. The length of the CDR3 is 14 residues. CDR1 and CDR2 from the germline V gene are MNHNS and SASEGT. CDR3 region: CASTTRGANYGYTF. The CDR3 bases are TGTGCCAGCACCACGAGGGGAGCTAACTATGGCTACACCTTC.

The chain employs TRBV7-2 and TRBJ2-7; possibly TRBD2 for D (6 bases). V lost 6 bases, J lost 4 bases, and 19 bases lay in between. Germline V CDR1 and CDR2: SGHTA, FQGNSA. The CDR3 has 15 amino acids. CDR3 nucleotides: TGTGCCAGCAGGGGCGGGACTCCCGTATTTTACGAGCAGTACTTC. As protein: CASRGGTPVFYEQYF. The variable domain in full, with the rest retrieved from reference TRBV7-2 and TRBJ2-7, is GAGVSQSPSNKVTEKGKDVELRCDPISGHTALYWYRQSLGQGLEFLIYFQGNSAPDKSGLPSDRFSAERTGGSVSTLTIQRTQQEDSAVYLCASRGGTPVFYEQYFGPGTRLTVT.

This chain uses TRBV5-1 with TRBJ1-5; D not certain. Germline V CDR1 and CDR2: SGHRS, YFSETQ. V lost 1 base and J 2 bases, leaving 10 bases between the germline ends. The CDR3 totals 15 residues. The CDR3 DNA reads TGCGCCAGCAGCTTGACTGGGTCTCGCAATCAGCCCCAGCATTTT. It translates to CASSLTGSRNQPQHF.

V is TRBV5-1 and J is TRBJ2-5; D is unclear. Germline loops: CDR1 SGHRS, CDR2 YFSETQ. The ends were cut back, 1 base at V and 5 bases at J, with 12 bases in the middle. The CDR3 has 14 residues. DNA of the CDR3: TGCGCCAGCAGCTTGTTGGTGTCTGGGGAGACCCAGTACTTC. Protein: CASSLLVSGETQYF.

The chain recombines TRBV2 with TRBJ1-1, with D unclear. The CDR3 is 14 residues long. Germline V gene data show CDR1 as SNHLY and CDR2 as FYNNEI. The V end was cut by 6 bases, the J end by 4 bases, with 15 bases between. CDR3 residues: CASSVAEVITEAFF. CDR3 coding DNA: TGTGCCAGCAGCGTGGCGGAGGTGATCACTGAAGCTTTCTTT.

V gene TRBV5-5 combines with J gene TRBJ1-5; 9 nucleotides agree with TRBD1. J was trimmed by 5 bases and V by 4 bases; bases with no gene match: 7. The CDR3 covers 15 residues. Germline loops: CDR1 SGHKS, CDR2 YYEKEE (reference sequence). DNA for the CDR3: TGTGCCAGCAGCCCGGGACAGGGAGGAGATCAGCCCCAGCATTTT. This encodes CASSPGQGGDQPQHF.

The CDR3 bases are TGTGCCAGCAGCCAACGTAGCGGGAGTGACGAGCAGTACTTC. It encodes CASSQRSGSDEQYF. V and J are TRBV4-2 and TRBJ2-7; the match to TRBD2 covers 9 bases. J gave up 5 bases and V 2 bases, and 4 bases lay outside the gene matches. Germline V gene sequence: CDR1 LGHNA, CDR2 YNFKEQ. This CDR3 is built from 14 residues.

The J gene is TRBJ2-1, the V gene TRBV4-1; maybe TRBD1 (6 bases). This CDR3 is built from 14 residues. Germline V gene lookup returns CDR1 MGHRA and CDR2 YSYEKL. V was pared by 3 bases and J by 5 bases, with 11 bases between. The CDR3 bases are TGCGCCAGCAGCCACCCCGGACAGAACAATGAGCAGTTCTTC. Translation gives CASSHPGQNNEQFF.

The V and J genes are TRBV7-3 and TRBJ1-1, with D possibly being TRBD1 (5 bases). The CDR3 has 16 residues. In germline, CDR1 is SGHTA, CDR2 FQGTGA. V lost 5 bases, J lost 0 bases, and 16 bases lay in between. The CDR3 nucleotides read TGTGCCAGCAGCCTCCCTGGGGGGGACCTGAACACTGAAGCTTTCTTT. Amino acid sequence: CASSLPGGDLNTEAFF.

This clone was detected a few times. This chain links TRBV30 with TRBJ1-1; D gene uncertain. The CDR3 has 13 amino acids. Germline CDR1 and CDR2: GTSNPN and SVGIG (reference sequence). V was shortened by 1 base and J by 1 base, with 7 bases between the two germline ends. The CDR3 is CAWSGHTNTEAFF. CDR3 DNA: TGTGCCTGGAGTGGACACACGAACACTGAAGCTTTCTTT.

The chain uses TRBV6-5 and TRBJ2-7, with TRBD1 matching over 8 bases. The ends lost 0 bases at V and 2 bases at J; junction bases unmatched: 3. This CDR3 spans 15 amino acids. The V gene's germline CDR1 is MNHEY and CDR2 SVGAGI. The CDR3 DNA is TGTGCCAGCAGTTACTCGATACAGGGGGCCTACGAGCAGTACTTC. Protein product: CASSYSIQGAYEQYF.

V and J are TRBV7-3 and TRBJ2-1, with 8 bases fitting TRBD2. V gave up 2 bases and J gave up 9 bases; unmatched junction bases: 6. The CDR3 loop spans 14 amino acids. The germline CDR1 and CDR2 sequences are SGHTA and FQGTGA. CDR3 protein: CASSLGSGAGEQFF. The CDR3 nucleotides read TGTGCCAGCAGCTTAGGTAGCGGGGCAGGTGAGCAGTTCTTC.

The rearrangement joins TRBV9 to TRBJ1-3; D might be TRBD1 (5 bases). The CDR3 consists of 15 residues. The germline CDR1 and CDR2 sequences are SGDLS and YYNGEE. Trimming took 3 bases from V and 4 from J, leaving 14 bases between them. CDR3 in DNA: TGTGCCAGCAGCGCCACCAGGGTGTCGGGAAACACCATATATTTT. Protein sequence: CASSATRVSGNTIYF.

V gene TRBV5-4 combines with J gene TRBJ1-4, with a tentative D call TRBD1 (5 bases). V gave up 4 bases and J gave up 10 bases, with 17 bases separating them. Germline values: CDR1 SGHNT, CDR2 YYREEE (reference sequence). This CDR3 has 14 amino acids. The CDR3 loop is CASSPQGARRKLFF. The CDR3 coding sequence is TGTGCCAGCAGCCCTCAGGGCGCTCGGAGAAAACTGTTTTTT.

In this sample, this clone turned up once. The V call is TRBV7-9, the J call TRBJ2-7, with D possibly called TRBD1 or TRBD2 (5 bases each). Germline V CDR1 and CDR2: SEHNR, FQNEAQ (reference sequence). Trimming pared 1 base from V and 2 bases from J, leaving 12 bases between. The CDR3 is 15 amino acids. For the CDR3, the DNA is TGTGCCAGCAGCTTAGTCGGGGCTGCAGCCTACGAGCAGTACTTC. Its translation is CASSLVGAAAYEQYF.

V is TRBV5-4 and J is TRBJ2-3; 9 bases are a match to TRBD1. Germline CDR1 reads SGHNT; CDR2 reads YYREEE (reference sequence). The CDR3 runs 15 residues. The junction had 6 bases not matched to a gene; V was cut back by 3 bases and J by 4 bases. The CDR3 DNA reads as TGTGCCAGCAGCTACCGGGACAGGGATGCAGATACGCAGTATTTT. This sequence encodes CASSYRDRDADTQYF. The whole variable domain, remainder taken from reference TRBV5-4 and TRBJ2-3, is ETGVTQSPTHLIKTRGQQVTLRCSSQSGHNTVSWYQQALGQGPQFIFQYYREEENGRGNFPPRFSGLQFPNYSSELNVNALELDDSALYLCASSYRDRDADTQYFGPGTRLTVL.

The rearrangement links TRBV21-1 to TRBJ1-4; the table's D call of TRBD1 was not tested on the DNA. TRBV21-1 is given as a pseudogene. The CDR3 consists of 17 residues. The CDR3 spells CASSKALWAVTNEKLFF. The CDR3 DNA reads as TGTGCCAGCAGCAAAGCGCTATGGGCAGTCACTAATGAAAAACTGTTTTTT.

The chain employs TRBV6-5 and TRBJ2-7; D is unclear. The V end was cut by 4 bases, the J end by 3 bases, with 4 bases between. The V gene's germline CDR1 is MNHEY and CDR2 SVGAGI. The CDR3 covers 11 residues. CDR3: CASSSNYEQYF. DNA for the CDR3: TGTGCCAGCAGTTCCAACTACGAGCAGTACTTC.